The 24 T cell receptor beta chains below all came from one sample that was sequenced in a study of blood T cell repertoires in COVID-19. Sequencing used immunoSEQ multiplex PCR; TCRdb keeps in-frame clones, though not all of them. The sample has fewer than 250,000 clones, around 89% seen once. The sequenced sample consisted of peripheral blood. The receptors come from a man aged 25 to 40 with COVID-19, enrolled during active disease.

The V and J genes are TRBV6-2 or TRBV6-3 and TRBJ2-7, with D perhaps matching TRBD2 (6 bases). The V and J ends lost 5 bases and 2 bases respectively, with 16 bases between them. This CDR3 is built from 15 residues. CDR1 and CDR2 (germline): MNHEY, SVGEGT. CDR3: CASSNRDSLTYEQYF. In nucleotides, the CDR3 is TGTGCCAGCAGTAACCGGGACTCCCTTACCTACGAGCAGTACTTC.

The chain couples TRBV7-3 to TRBJ2-2; 8 nucleotides agree with TRBD1. The CDR3 totals 15 residues. Unmatched junction bases numbered 2, after V lost 0 bases and J lost 5 bases. CDR1 and CDR2 (germline): SGHTA, FQGTGA. The CDR3 region is CASSLTGQETGELFF. The CDR3 region has the DNA TGTGCCAGCAGCTTAACGGGACAGGAGACCGGGGAGCTGTTTTTT.

The DNA for the CDR3 is TGTGCCAGCAGCTTAGCGCGGCGACAGACTAATGAAAAACTGTTTTTT. It is translated as CASSLARRQTNEKLFF. The chain has TRBV7-9 and TRBJ1-4, with D perhaps TRBD1 (5 bases). V lost 0 bases to trimming and J lost 2 bases, with 10 bases between them. This CDR3 region has 16 residues. Germline V gives CDR1 SEHNR, CDR2 FQNEAQ (reference sequence).

This chain uses TRBV19 with TRBJ1-2, with a weak D call TRBD1 (5 bases). Germline-derived CDR1 and CDR2 are LNHDA and SQIVND (reference sequence). CDR3 length: 16 residues. V was clipped by 8 bases and J by 5 bases, with 24 bases between them. The chain's CDR3 is CASAPEAPLRGYGYTF. Here the CDR3 DNA reads TGTGCCAGTGCCCCCGAGGCACCCCTACGGGGGTATGGCTACACCTTC.

V gene TRBV10-3 combines with J gene TRBJ1-6, with D possibly TRBD1 on 5 matching bases. CDR3 length equals 14 residues. Germline lookup yields CDR1 ENHRY and CDR2 SYGVKD. V lost 3 bases, J lost 7 bases, and 10 bases lay in between. The CDR3 sequence is CAISDGGINSPLHF. CDR3 DNA sequence: TGTGCCATCAGTGACGGGGGAATCAATTCACCCCTCCACTTT.

The V and J genes are TRBV6-2 or TRBV6-3 and TRBJ1-1; no firm D call. Germline V gene lookup returns CDR1 MNHEY and CDR2 SVGEGT. Deletions cut 5 bases from V and 9 bases from J, with 13 bases between. The CDR3 is 12 residues long. CDR3 sequence reads: CASSRAGYKAFF. CDR3 nucleotide sequence: TGTGCCAGCAGTCGGGCGGGATATAAAGCTTTCTTT.

The gene calls are TRBV19 and TRBJ2-1, with TRBD1 identical over 7 bases. Losses at the gene ends were 6 bases for V and 2 bases for J; bases not matched to a gene: 4. CDR1 and CDR2 (germline): LNHDA, SQIVND (reference sequence). The CDR3 has 14 residues. The CDR3 spells CASRTGTAYNEQFF. The DNA for the CDR3 is TGTGCCAGTAGGACCGGGACAGCCTACAATGAGCAGTTCTTC.

The CDR3: CASSSRGVGEKLFF. The CDR3, as DNA: TGTGCCAGCAGTTCCCGGGGAGTAGGGGAAAAACTGTTTTTT. V gene TRBV27 combines with J gene TRBJ1-4; the D is unclear. The V gene's germline CDR1 is MNHEY and CDR2 SMNVEV (reference sequence). The length of the CDR3 is 14 residues. Between the trimmed V and J ends, which lost 4 bases and 8 bases, there was a span of 14 bases.

The rearrangement links TRBV11-2 to TRBJ2-7, with TRBD1 identical over 10 bases. Trimming took 4 bases from V and 4 from J; bases not matched to a gene: 10. CDR1 SGHAT and CDR2 FQNNGV come from the germline V gene. The CDR3 runs to 16 residues. The CDR3 here is CASSSRTGGRRYEQYF. CDR3 coding DNA: TGTGCCAGCAGCTCCCGGACAGGGGGACGACGGTACGAGCAGTACTTC.

Comments on this clone: Other nucleotide sequences from this sample produce the same CDR3. CDR3 amino acids: CASSLGTSGYNEQFF. CDR3 nucleotide sequence: TGTGCCAGCAGCCTGGGGACTAGCGGCTACAATGAGCAGTTCTTC. This chain connects TRBV7-2 to TRBJ2-1; 11 positions agree with TRBD2. The CDR3 consists of 15 residues. Per germline, CDR1 SGHTA and CDR2 FQGNSA. V was clipped by 5 bases and J by 3 bases; unmatched bases: 3.

This sequence joins TRBV13 and TRBJ1-2, with 10 bases aligning to TRBD1. J was trimmed by 4 bases and V by 5 bases; bases with no gene match: 4. The CDR3 has 14 amino acids. Germline V CDR1 and CDR2: PRHDT, FYEKMQ (reference sequence). CDR3 bases: TGTGCCAGCAGCCCGGGACAGGGGAGCTATGGCTACACCTTC. Translation gives CASSPGQGSYGYTF.

This clone was seen just once. CDR3 DNA sequence: TGTGCTAGTGGTTTGGTCCGAGGGCTGATCTATGGCTACACCTTC. Encoded protein: CASGLVRGLIYGYTF. This chain links TRBV12-5 with TRBJ1-2; D is unresolved. This CDR3 is 15 amino acids long. Germline CDR1 is LGHNT and CDR2 is FRNRAP. The germline V and J ends were trimmed by 0 bases and 4 bases, with 12 bases remaining between them. Supplemented by reference TRBV12-5 and TRBJ1-2, the full variable domain reads DARVTQTPRHKVTEMGQEVTMRCQPILGHNTVFWYRQTMMQGLELLAYFRNRAPLDDSGMPKDRFSAEMPDATLATLKIQPSEPRDSAVYFCASGLVRGLIYGYTFGSGTRLTVV.

A single count supports this clone. This chain uses TRBV14 with TRBJ1-4; 7 positions agree with TRBD1. The J segment lost 4 bases and the V segment lost 4 bases, leaving 3 bases of the junction unmatched. The CDR3 totals 14 residues. Germline values: CDR1 SGHDN, CDR2 FVKESK. CDR3 loop: CASSPAGGNEKLFF. CDR3 coding DNA: TGTGCCAGCAGCCCGGCAGGGGGTAATGAAAAACTGTTTTTT.

The J gene is TRBJ2-7, the V gene TRBV6-5; TRBD1 aligns across 7 bases. The CDR3 is 13 amino acids. Trimming took 6 bases from V and 2 from J; bases not matched to a gene: 4. CDR1 is MNHEY and CDR2 is SVGAGI in the germline V gene. CDR3 protein: CASRTGETYEQYF. The CDR3 region has the DNA TGTGCCAGCAGAACAGGGGAGACCTACGAGCAGTACTTC.

The V call is TRBV7-9, the J call TRBJ2-1; 9 positions agree with TRBD2. The J segment lost 6 bases and the V segment lost 3 bases, leaving 6 bases of the junction unmatched. Germline loops: CDR1 SEHNR, CDR2 FQNEAQ (reference sequence). CDR3 length: 15 amino acids. DNA for the CDR3: TGTGCCAGCAGCTTGGGGCTAGCGGGACCCAATGAGCAGTTCTTC. It is translated as CASSLGLAGPNEQFF. Looking up the rest from reference TRBV7-9 and TRBJ2-1 gives the full variable domain: DTGVSQNPRHKITKRGQNVTFRCDPISEHNRLYWYRQTLGQGPEFLTYFQNEAQLEKSRLLSDRFSAERPKGSFSTLEIQRTEQGDSAMYLCASSLGLAGPNEQFFGPGTRLTVL.

The V and J genes are TRBV7-2 and TRBJ1-2; D is ambiguous. The V and J ends lost 2 bases and 1 base respectively, with 8 bases between them. In germline, CDR1 is SGHTA, CDR2 FQGNSA. The CDR3 runs to 14 residues. The CDR3 DNA follows: TGTGCCAGCAGCTTAACAGATATTAACTATGGCTACACCTTC. Protein sequence: CASSLTDINYGYTF.

The chain couples TRBV7-2 to TRBJ1-2; 8 bases are shared with TRBD1. The V segment lost 4 bases and the J segment 8 bases; nucleotides outside the gene matches: 6. The CDR3 runs to 13 residues. Germline CDR1 reads SGHTA; CDR2 reads FQGNSA. CDR3 region: CASSYGQGRGYTF. As DNA, the CDR3 is TGTGCCAGCAGCTATGGACAGGGACGAGGCTACACCTTC.

V is TRBV3-1 (or the pseudogene TRBV3-2) and J is TRBJ2-7; D unclear. Germline lookup yields CDR1 LGHDT and CDR2 YNNKEL (reference sequence). The CDR3 loop spans 10 amino acids. V was shortened by 9 bases and J by 7 bases, with 10 bases between the two germline ends. The DNA for the CDR3 is TGTGCCAGGGGTAGAGCGGAGCAGTACTTC. Its translation: CARGRAEQYF.

The V and J genes are TRBV20-1 and TRBJ2-7; weak D call: TRBD2 (6 bases). Per germline, CDR1 DFQATT and CDR2 SNEGSKA (reference sequence). The CDR3 consists of 11 residues. The V gene lost 5 bases and the J gene lost 7 bases, with 12 bases spanning the gap. CDR3 DNA: TGCAGTGCTGTTAACGGAGGGGAGCAGTACTTC. Its translation: CSAVNGGEQYF.

The V and J genes are TRBV6-2 or TRBV6-3 and TRBJ2-7; tentatively, D is TRBD2 (6 bases). V was trimmed by 0 bases and J by 4 bases, leaving 13 bases between them. This CDR3 is 15 amino acids long. Per the germline V gene, CDR1 is MNHEY and CDR2 is SVGEGT. DNA for the CDR3: TGTGCCAGCAGTTACTCCTTCCCGGGGACTTACGAGCAGTACTTC. Encoded protein: CASSYSFPGTYEQYF.

V and J are TRBV14 and TRBJ1-2; D possibly corresponds to TRBD1 (5 bases). The CDR3 loop spans 17 amino acids. Germline CDR1 is SGHDN and CDR2 is FVKESK. The germline V and J ends were trimmed by 0 bases and 2 bases, with 16 bases remaining between them. The CDR3 DNA sequence: TGTGCCAGCAGCCAAGATCTGGCGGGGACCATCAACTATGGCTACACCTTC. Its translation: CASSQDLAGTINYGYTF.

This chain's CDR3 is CATSASGSYNEQFF. DNA for the CDR3: TGTGCCACCAGTGCCTCAGGGTCCTACAATGAGCAGTTCTTC. This chain links TRBV24-1 with TRBJ2-1; D possibly corresponds to TRBD1 (5 bases). The CDR3 has 14 amino acids. Trimming took off 5 bases at V and 1 base at J, with 8 bases between the two ends. Looked up from germline, CDR1 is KGHDR and CDR2 is SFDVKD.

The CDR3 DNA reads as TGCGCCAGCAGCCAAGACCGGCAGGGGTATTCCGGGGAGCTGTTTTTT. This sequence encodes CASSQDRQGYSGELFF. The chain carries TRBV4-3 and TRBJ2-2; TRBD1 is a possible D gene (6 bases). Per germline, CDR1 LGHNA and CDR2 YSLEER. Trimming took 0 bases from V and 6 from J, leaving 14 bases between them. The CDR3 is 16 residues long.

V gene TRBV10-3 combines with J gene TRBJ2-1; TRBD1 matches at 8 bases. Germline CDR1 and CDR2: ENHRY and SYGVKD. V was clipped by 0 bases and J by 8 bases; unmatched bases: 9. The CDR3 is 16 residues long. As DNA, the CDR3 is TGTGCCATCAGTGAGTCGAGACAGGGGAAGTGGCATGAGCAGTTCTTC. Translation gives CAISESRQGKWHEQFF.